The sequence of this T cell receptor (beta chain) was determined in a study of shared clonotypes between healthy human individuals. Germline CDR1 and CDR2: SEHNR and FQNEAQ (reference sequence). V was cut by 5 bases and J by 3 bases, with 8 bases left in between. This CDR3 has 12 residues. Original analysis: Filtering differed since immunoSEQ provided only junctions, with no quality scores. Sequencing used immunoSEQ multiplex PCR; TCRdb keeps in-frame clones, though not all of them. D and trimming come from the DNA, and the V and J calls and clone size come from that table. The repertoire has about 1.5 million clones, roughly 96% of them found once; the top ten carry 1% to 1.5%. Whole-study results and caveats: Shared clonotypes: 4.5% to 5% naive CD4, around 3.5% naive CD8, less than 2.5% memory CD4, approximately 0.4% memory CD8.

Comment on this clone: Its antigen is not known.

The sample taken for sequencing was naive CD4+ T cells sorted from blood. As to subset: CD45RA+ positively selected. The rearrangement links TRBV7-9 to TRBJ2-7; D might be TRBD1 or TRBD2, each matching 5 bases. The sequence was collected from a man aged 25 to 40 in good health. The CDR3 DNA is TGTGCCAGCAGCAGGGACGGCTACGAGCAGTACTTC. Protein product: CASSRDGYEQYF.